This TCR beta chain was found in a study of regulatory T cells in long-lasting Graves disease. Points from the study as a whole: The study examined only peripheral blood, not thyroid tissue. Relative to new patients (roughly 900), persistent patients exhibited greater sharing of public clonotypes (around 3,000). Compared with new cases, persistent Graves' patients showed reduced TCR diversity. Favoring TRBV28, TRBJ1-2 and TRBJ2-5 was a feature seen in persistent disease.

In building TCR beta libraries, iRepertoire HTBI primers were used together with Arm-PCR of CDR3 regions. Each CDR3 protein is one row after TCRdb ran MiXCR on the multiplex PCR reads. The sample lists about 310,000 distinct CDR3 sequences; 15% to 20% were seen once. There are 17 residues in the CDR3. CDR1 SGHNT and CDR2 YENEEA come from the germline V gene. Regarding time point: newly diagnosed GD, antithyroid drugs for less than 3 months. PBMC-extracted RNA yielded the TCR library. With respect to this clonotype: Its antigen is unknown. A read error likely explains this, since a far larger clone differs by one base.

Sequenced material: peripheral blood mononuclear cells (PBMCs), taken at new diagnosis, from a patient treated with antithyroid drugs. V and J are TRBV11-3 and TRBJ2-5; 14 nucleotides line up with TRBD2. This clonotype originated in a female donor with Graves disease. As DNA, the CDR3 is TGTGCCAGCAGTGGCACGGGGACTAGCGGGAGTGGAGAGACCCGGTACTTC. This translates into CASSGTGTSGSGETRYF. Complete variable domain (other parts from reference TRBV11-3 and TRBJ2-5): EAGVVQSPRYKIIEKKQPVAFWCNPISGHNTLYWYLQNLGQGPELLIRYENEEAVDDSQLPKDRFSAERLKGVDSTLKIQPAELGDSAVYLCASSGTGTSGSGETRYFGPGTRLLVL.